The rows below give T cell receptor beta chains drawn from one sample of a study of identifying expanded T cells in peripheral blood. The assay was immunoSEQ multiplex PCR, and TCRdb's table has in-frame clones only and misses some. The table lists over 100,000 clones, 88% of them singletons. Sequences were obtained from blood. These TCRs come from a person between 18 and 75 years old in good health. The CDR3 runs from the conserved cysteine through the conserved F or W. Each record gives: J gene, clone size, V gene, D gene, CDR3 protein, CDR3 DNA. A D gene is named only where the DNA matches it firmly. Expanded clones are given a class, and other clones once, few, many or no size at all.

j_gene: TRBJ2-7; abundance: .; v_gene: TRBV4-3; d_gene: .; CDR3aa: CASSQDRSYEQYF; CDR3nt: TGCGCCAGCAGCCAAGACCGATCCTACGAGCAGTACTTC
j_gene: TRBJ1-2; abundance: .; v_gene: TRBV19; d_gene: TRBD1; CDR3aa: CASSGTGNYGYTF; CDR3nt: TGTGCCAGTAGTGGGACAGGGAACTATGGCTACACCTTC
j_gene: TRBJ2-7; abundance: .; v_gene: TRBV6-1; d_gene: .; CDR3aa: CASSEAGKYEQYF; CDR3nt: TGTGCCAGCAGTGAAGCAGGGAAGTACGAGCAGTACTTC
j_gene: TRBJ2-7; abundance: few; v_gene: TRBV5-1; d_gene: .; CDR3aa: CASRQGYEQYF; CDR3nt: TGCGCCAGCCGGCAGGGTTACGAGCAGTACTTC
j_gene: TRBJ2-1; abundance: once; v_gene: TRBV7-3; d_gene: TRBD1; CDR3aa: CASSSQGANEQFF; CDR3nt: TGTGCCAGCAGCTCACAGGGGGCGAATGAGCAGTTCTTC
j_gene: TRBJ1-1; abundance: .; v_gene: TRBV7-9; d_gene: .; CDR3aa: CASRFGRTEAFF; CDR3nt: TGTGCCAGCAGATTTGGTAGGACTGAAGCTTTCTTT
j_gene: TRBJ1-1; abundance: .; v_gene: TRBV11-2; d_gene: .; CDR3aa: CASSISGAFAAFF; CDR3nt: TGTGCCAGCAGCATATCGGGCGCCTTCGCAGCTTTCTTT
j_gene: TRBJ1-2; abundance: .; v_gene: TRBV7-2; d_gene: .; CDR3aa: CASSRSSVGNYGYTF; CDR3nt: TGTGCCAGCAGCCGAAGCTCCGTAGGGAACTATGGCTACACCTTC
j_gene: TRBJ2-3; abundance: .; v_gene: TRBV19; d_gene: TRBD2; CDR3aa: CASSILSGSPTDTQYF; CDR3nt: TGTGCCAGTAGTATTCTGAGCGGGAGCCCCACAGATACGCAGTATTTT
j_gene: TRBJ1-1; abundance: once; v_gene: TRBV5-4; d_gene: .; CDR3aa: CASSVQGLLGLPEAFF; CDR3nt: TGTGCCAGCAGCGTTCAGGGATTGCTGGGCCTCCCTGAAGCTTTCTTT
j_gene: TRBJ1-5; abundance: .; v_gene: TRBV28; d_gene: .; CDR3aa: CASSLVDNQPQHF; CDR3nt: TGTGCCAGCAGTTTAGTGGATAATCAGCCCCAGCATTTT
j_gene: TRBJ1-4; abundance: once; v_gene: TRBV15; d_gene: .; CDR3aa: CATSRIDRSTGGLFF; CDR3nt: TGTGCCACCAGCAGAATTGACAGGTCCACCGGGGGACTGTTTTTT
j_gene: TRBJ2-1; abundance: .; v_gene: TRBV7-3; d_gene: .; CDR3aa: CASSSRAGWDEQFF; CDR3nt: TGTGCCAGCAGCTCCAGGGCAGGGTGGGATGAGCAGTTCTTC
j_gene: TRBJ2-5; abundance: .; v_gene: TRBV5-1; d_gene: TRBD2; CDR3aa: CASSLPGLAEETQYF; CDR3nt: TGCGCCAGCAGCTTGCCGGGACTAGCGGAAGAGACCCAGTACTTC
j_gene: TRBJ1-5; abundance: few; v_gene: TRBV27; d_gene: .; CDR3aa: CASSLLGEPQHF; CDR3nt: TGTGCCAGCAGTTTATTGGGCGAGCCCCAGCATTTT
j_gene: TRBJ2-1; abundance: .; v_gene: TRBV28; d_gene: .; CDR3aa: CASSSRVYDEQFF; CDR3nt: TGTGCCAGCAGTTCACGTGTTTACGATGAGCAGTTCTTC